The entry below gives a single TCR beta chain sequence along with its context. Authors' processing steps: Counts of nucleated cells, estimated from reference gene primer amplification, were obtained. The method was immunoSEQ multiplex PCR; TCRdb's version includes in-frame clones alone and lacks a portion of them. Clonal size and the V and J genes are those of that table, whereas D and trimming came from the DNA. The table lists about 120,000 clones, 79% of them singletons. The germline V and J ends were trimmed by 4 bases and 7 bases, with 16 bases remaining between them. The germline V gene has CDR1 LNHDA and CDR2 SQIVND (reference sequence). The CDR3 spans 14 residues. These data belong to a study of blood T cell repertoires in COVID-19. About the study: Collection of acute and convalescent COVID-19 samples took place in the United States, Italy and Spain. The cDNA or gDNA used as material had been derived from T cells, B-cell-depleted T cells, or PBMCs.

This TCR was recovered from a woman at least 80 years old with acute or convalescent COVID-19. The source material was peripheral blood. The chain joins TRBV19 to TRBJ1-2; tentative D call: TRBD1 (6 bases). CDR3 DNA sequence: TGTGCCAGTAGTACGGACAGCTTATCGTCTGGCTACACCTTC. It codes for CASSTDSLSSGYTF.